Described below is a single T cell receptor beta chain sequence and its context. This record comes from a study of control samples from healthy donors and cancer patients. Data came from immunoSEQ multiplex PCR; TCRdb stores just in-frame clones and leaves some out. Found here are 100,000 to 150,000 clones, roughly nine tenths of them singletons; the top ten hold 1.5% to 2%. The V end was cut by 6 bases, the J end by 4 bases, with 3 bases between. CDR3 length: 10 residues. Sequenced sample: blood. The chain joins TRBV12-3 or TRBV12-4 to TRBJ1-2; D gene ambiguous. This receptor was obtained from a man between 18 and 35 years old in good health. The CDR3: CASSTYGYTF. The CDR3 DNA reads TGTGCCAGCAGCACCTATGGCTACACCTTC.